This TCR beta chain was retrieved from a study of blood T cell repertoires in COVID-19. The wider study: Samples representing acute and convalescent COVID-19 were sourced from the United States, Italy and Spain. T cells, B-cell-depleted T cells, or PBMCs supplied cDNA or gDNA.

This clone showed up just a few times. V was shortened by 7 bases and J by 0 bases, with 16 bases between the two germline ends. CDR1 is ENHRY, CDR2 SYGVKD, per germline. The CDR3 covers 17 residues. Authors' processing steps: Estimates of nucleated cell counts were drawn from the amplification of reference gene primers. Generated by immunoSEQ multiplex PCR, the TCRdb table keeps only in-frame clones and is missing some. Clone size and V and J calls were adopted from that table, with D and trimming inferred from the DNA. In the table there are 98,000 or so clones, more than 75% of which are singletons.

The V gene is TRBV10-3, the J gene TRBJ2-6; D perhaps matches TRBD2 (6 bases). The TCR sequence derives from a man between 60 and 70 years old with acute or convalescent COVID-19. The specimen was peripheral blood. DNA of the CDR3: TGTGCCATCAATCGGGAGCAGACCCCCTCTGGGGCCAACGTCCTGACTTTC. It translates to CAINREQTPSGANVLTF.